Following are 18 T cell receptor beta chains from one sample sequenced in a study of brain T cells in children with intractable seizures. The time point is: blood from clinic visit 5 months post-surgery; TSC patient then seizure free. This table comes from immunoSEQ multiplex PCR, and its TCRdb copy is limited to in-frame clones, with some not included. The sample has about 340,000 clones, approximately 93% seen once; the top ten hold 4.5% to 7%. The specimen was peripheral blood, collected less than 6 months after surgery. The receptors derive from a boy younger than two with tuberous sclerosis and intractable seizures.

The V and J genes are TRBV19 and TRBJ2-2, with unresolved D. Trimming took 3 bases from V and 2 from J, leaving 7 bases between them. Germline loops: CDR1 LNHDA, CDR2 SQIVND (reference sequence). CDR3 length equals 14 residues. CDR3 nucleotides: TGTGCCAGTAGTATGTCGACTAACACCGGGGAGCTGTTTTTT. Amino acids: CASSMSTNTGELFF.

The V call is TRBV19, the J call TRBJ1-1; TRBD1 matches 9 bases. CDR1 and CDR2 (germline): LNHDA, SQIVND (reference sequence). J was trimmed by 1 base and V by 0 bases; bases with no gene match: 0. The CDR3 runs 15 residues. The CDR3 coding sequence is TGTGCCAGTAGTATAGAGACAGGGGGGAACACTGAAGCTTTCTTT. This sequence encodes CASSIETGGNTEAFF.

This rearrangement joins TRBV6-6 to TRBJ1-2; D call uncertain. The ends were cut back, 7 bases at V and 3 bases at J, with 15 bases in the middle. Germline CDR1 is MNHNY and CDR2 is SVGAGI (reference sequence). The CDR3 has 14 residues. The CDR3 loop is CASTEHPQDYGYTF. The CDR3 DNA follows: TGTGCCAGCACCGAACACCCCCAGGACTATGGCTACACCTTC.

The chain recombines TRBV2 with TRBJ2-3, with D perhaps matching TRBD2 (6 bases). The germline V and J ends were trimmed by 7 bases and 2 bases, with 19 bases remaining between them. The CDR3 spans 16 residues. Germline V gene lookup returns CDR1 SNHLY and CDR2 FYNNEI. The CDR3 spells CASKISPGLPTDTQYF. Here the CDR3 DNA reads TGTGCCAGCAAAATCAGTCCGGGACTTCCCACAGATACGCAGTATTTT. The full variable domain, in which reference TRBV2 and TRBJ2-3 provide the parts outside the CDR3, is EPEVTQTPSHQVTQMGQEVILRCVPISNHLYFYWYRQILGQKVEFLVSFYNNEISEKSEIFDDQFSVERPDGSNFTLKIRSTKLEDSAMYFCASKISPGLPTDTQYFGPGTRLTVL.

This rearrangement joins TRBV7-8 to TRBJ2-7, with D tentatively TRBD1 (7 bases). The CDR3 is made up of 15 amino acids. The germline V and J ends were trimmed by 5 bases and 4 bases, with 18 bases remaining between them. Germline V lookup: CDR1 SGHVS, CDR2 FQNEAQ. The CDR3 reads CASSQNFPGGYEQYF. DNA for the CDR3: TGTGCCAGCAGCCAGAACTTCCCAGGGGGGTACGAGCAGTACTTC.

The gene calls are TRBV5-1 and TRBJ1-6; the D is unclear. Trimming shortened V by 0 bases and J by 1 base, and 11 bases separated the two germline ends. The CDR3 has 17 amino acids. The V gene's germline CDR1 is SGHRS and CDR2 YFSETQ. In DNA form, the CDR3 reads TGCGCCAGCAGCTTGGGTCCGGTTGGTTCCTATAATTCACCCCTCCACTTT. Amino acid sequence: CASSLGPVGSYNSPLHF.

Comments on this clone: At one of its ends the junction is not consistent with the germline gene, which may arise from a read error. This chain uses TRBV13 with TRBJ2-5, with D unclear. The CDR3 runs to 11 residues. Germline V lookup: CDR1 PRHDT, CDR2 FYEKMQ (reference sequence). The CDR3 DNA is TGTGCCAGCAGCAACCACGAGACCCAGTACTTC. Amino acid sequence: CASSNHETQYF.

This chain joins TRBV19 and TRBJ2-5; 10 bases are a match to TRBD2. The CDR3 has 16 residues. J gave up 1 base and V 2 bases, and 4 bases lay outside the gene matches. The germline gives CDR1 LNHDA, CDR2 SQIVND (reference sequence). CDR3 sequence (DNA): TGTGCCAGTAGTATATTCAGCGGGGGGGTCCAAGAGACCCAGTACTTC. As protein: CASSIFSGGVQETQYF.

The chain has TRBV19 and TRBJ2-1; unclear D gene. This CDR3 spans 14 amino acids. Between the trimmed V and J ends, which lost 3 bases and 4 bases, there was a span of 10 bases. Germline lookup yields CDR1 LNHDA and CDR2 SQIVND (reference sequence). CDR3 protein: CASSIGAPYNEQFF. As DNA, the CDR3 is TGTGCCAGTAGTATTGGCGCTCCTTACAATGAGCAGTTCTTC.

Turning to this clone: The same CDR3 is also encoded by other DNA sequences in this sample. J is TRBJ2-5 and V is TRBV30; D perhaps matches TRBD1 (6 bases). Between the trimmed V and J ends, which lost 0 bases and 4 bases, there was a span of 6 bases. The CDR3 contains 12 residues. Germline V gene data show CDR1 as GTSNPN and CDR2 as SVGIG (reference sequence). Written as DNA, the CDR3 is TGTGCCTGGAGTGTAGGGGGAGAGACCCAGTACTTC. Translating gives CAWSVGGETQYF.

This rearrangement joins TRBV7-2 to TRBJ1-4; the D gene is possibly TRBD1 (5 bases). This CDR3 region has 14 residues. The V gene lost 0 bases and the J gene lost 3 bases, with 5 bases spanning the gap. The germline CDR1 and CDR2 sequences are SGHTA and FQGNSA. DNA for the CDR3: TGTGCCAGCAGCTTAGCGGGGGCTAATGAAAAACTGTTTTTT. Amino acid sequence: CASSLAGANEKLFF.

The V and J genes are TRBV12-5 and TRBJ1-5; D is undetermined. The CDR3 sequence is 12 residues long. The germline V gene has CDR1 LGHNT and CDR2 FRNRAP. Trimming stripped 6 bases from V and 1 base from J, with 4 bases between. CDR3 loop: CASGYSNQPQHF. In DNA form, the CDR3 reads TGTGCTAGTGGGTACAGCAATCAGCCCCAGCATTTT.

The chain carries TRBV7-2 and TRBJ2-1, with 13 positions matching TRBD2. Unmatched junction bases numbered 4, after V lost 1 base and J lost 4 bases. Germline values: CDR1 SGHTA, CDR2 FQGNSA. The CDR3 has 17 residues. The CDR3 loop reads CASSLEGTSGAYNEQFF. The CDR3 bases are TGTGCCAGCAGCTTAGAAGGGACTAGCGGGGCGTACAATGAGCAGTTCTTC.

Here the CDR3 reads CASSLQPRGQVDGYTF. The CDR3 DNA is TGTGCCAGCAGCTTGCAACCCAGGGGGCAAGTGGATGGCTACACCTTC. This chain uses TRBV7-9 with TRBJ1-2, with 8 bases matching TRBD1. The CDR3 consists of 16 residues. Trimming at V came to 3 bases and at J to 6 bases, leaving 12 bases not matched to a gene. The germline CDR1 and CDR2 sequences are SEHNR and FQNEAQ (reference sequence).

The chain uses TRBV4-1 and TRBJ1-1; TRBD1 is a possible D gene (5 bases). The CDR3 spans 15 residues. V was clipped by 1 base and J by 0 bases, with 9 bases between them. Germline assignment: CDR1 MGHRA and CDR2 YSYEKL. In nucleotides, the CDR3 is TGCGCCAGCAGCCAAGTTGCAGGGATGAACACTGAAGCTTTCTTT. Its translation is CASSQVAGMNTEAFF.

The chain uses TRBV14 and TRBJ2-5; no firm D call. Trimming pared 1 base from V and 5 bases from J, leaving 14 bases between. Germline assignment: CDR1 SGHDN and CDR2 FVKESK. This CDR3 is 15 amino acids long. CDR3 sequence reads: CASSQVGFLGETQYF. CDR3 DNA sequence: TGTGCCAGCAGCCAAGTAGGGTTTCTTGGGGAGACCCAGTACTTC.

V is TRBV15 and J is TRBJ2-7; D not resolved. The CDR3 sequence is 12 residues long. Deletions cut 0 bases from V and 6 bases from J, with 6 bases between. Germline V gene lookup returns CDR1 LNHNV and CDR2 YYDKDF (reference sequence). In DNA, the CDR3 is TGTGCCACCAGCAGAGATCGCAGCGAGCAGTACTTC. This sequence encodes CATSRDRSEQYF.

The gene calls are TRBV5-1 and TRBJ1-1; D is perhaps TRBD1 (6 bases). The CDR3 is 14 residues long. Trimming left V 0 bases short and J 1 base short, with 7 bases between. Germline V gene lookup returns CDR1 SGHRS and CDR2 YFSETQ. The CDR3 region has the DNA TGCGCCAGCAGCTTGGGGACAGCGAACACTGAAGCTTTCTTT. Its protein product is CASSLGTANTEAFF.